This is a list of T cell receptor beta chains from one sample in a study of T cells in Graves' hyperthyroidism and ophthalmopathy. TCRdb re-derived calls from the multiplex PCR reads in MiXCR, one entry per CDR3 protein. The repertoire has around 420,000 distinct CDR3 sequences, approximately 13% of them found once; the top ten carry about 5%. The specimen was blood. The source is a woman aged 18 to 35 with Graves' hyperthyroidism. The CDR3 runs from the conserved cysteine through the conserved F or W. D genes are given only for firm matches. Clone size, where shown, is once, few, many, or a class for clones that have expanded.

len	abundance	v_gene	j_gene	d_gene	CDR3aa	CDR3nt
11	many	TRBV10-1	TRBJ2-4	TRBD1	CASGQGNIQYF	TGCGCCAGCGGACAGGGAAACATTCAGTACTTC
12	.	TRBV29-1	TRBJ1-2	.	CSVEAANYGYTF	TGCAGCGTTGAAGCAGCTAACTATGGCTACACCTTC
13	many	TRBV28	TRBJ2-7	TRBD2	CASVTSGRYEQYF	TGTGCCAGCGTAACTAGCGGGCGCTACGAGCAGTACTTC
15	many	TRBV28	TRBJ1-5	.	CASSSHRILGQPQHF	TGTGCCAGCAGTTCACACCGGATCCTAGGTCAGCCCCAGCATTTT
14	.	TRBV2	TRBJ1-6	TRBD1	CASSQTGQDSPLHF	TGTGCCAGCAGTCAGACAGGGCAAGATTCACCCCTCCACTTT
17	few	TRBV6-5	TRBJ2-3	TRBD2	CASSYSIGGRASDTQYF	TGTGCCAGCAGTTACTCGATTGGCGGGAGGGCCTCAGATACGCAGTATTTT
16	few	TRBV6-1	TRBJ2-7	TRBD2	CASSEYSGRLSYEQYF	TGTGCCAGCAGTGAATATAGCGGGAGGCTCTCCTACGAGCAGTACTTC
13	.	TRBV30	TRBJ2-5	.	CAWSVLPASFEYF	TGTGCCTGGAGTGTACTGCCGGCCTCCTTTGAGTACTTC
16	few	TRBV12-3/TRBV12-4	TRBJ1-3	.	CASSGRYPSSGNTIYF	TGTGCCAGCAGTGGCCGGTACCCTAGCTCTGGAAACACCATATATTTT
18	many	TRBV20-1	TRBJ2-1	TRBD2	CSARVSSGRAPPGNEQFF	TGCAGTGCTAGAGTTTCTAGCGGGAGGGCCCCGCCTGGGAATGAGCAGTTCTTC
12	few	TRBV6-1	TRBJ1-4	.	CASSEGYEKLFF	TGTGCCAGCAGTGAAGGGTATGAAAAACTGTTTTTT
17	.	TRBV14	TRBJ2-3	.	CASSPGWTIPSTDTQYF	TGTGCCAGCAGCCCCGGATGGACTATCCCATCAACCGATACGCAGTATTTT
15	many	TRBV18	TRBJ2-5	.	CASSPRRADQETQYF	TGTGCCAGCTCCCCTCGCAGGGCAGACCAAGAGACCCAGTACTTC
15	.	TRBV19	TRBJ2-3	TRBD2	CASSPRREDGDTQYF	TGTGCCAGCAGCCCAAGGCGGGAGGATGGAGATACGCAGTATTTT
12	many	TRBV2	TRBJ2-7	.	CASIQDLYEQYF	TGTGCCAGCATTCAGGATCTCTACGAGCAGTACTTC
14	few	TRBV5-4	TRBJ2-5	.	CASSLPSDGKTQYF	TGTGCCAGCAGCTTGCCAAGCGATGGCAAGACCCAGTACTTC
14	many	TRBV6-2/TRBV6-3	TRBJ2-7	.	CASSFPGAGREQYF	TGTGCCAGCAGTTTCCCCGGGGCAGGTCGCGAGCAGTACTTC
12	many	TRBV6-5	TRBJ1-2	TRBD1	CASSSTGGGYTF	TGTGCCAGCAGTTCGACAGGGGGGGGCTACACCTTC
13	.	TRBV4-2	TRBJ1-5	.	CASSQDSGQPQHF	TGTGCCAGCAGCCAAGATTCAGGTCAGCCCCAGCATTTT
13	.	TRBV19	TRBJ1-5	.	CASSERANQPQHF	TGTGCCAGTTCCGAGAGGGCTAATCAGCCCCAGCATTTT
16	few	TRBV10-3	TRBJ2-7	.	CAISESNIATNYEQYF	TGTGCCATCAGTGAGTCGAACATAGCGACCAACTACGAGCAGTACTTC
15	many	TRBV6-2/TRBV6-3	TRBJ2-1	.	CASSYFGQRGNEQFF	TGTGCCAGCAGTTACTTTGGACAACGGGGCAATGAGCAGTTCTTC
16	few	TRBV20-1	TRBJ2-1	.	CSARERPPAAKGEQFF	TGCAGTGCTAGAGAAAGGCCCCCCGCAGCAAAGGGTGAGCAGTTCTTC
13	many	TRBV7-2	TRBJ2-7	.	CASSLNQWLEQYF	TGTGCCAGCAGCTTAAACCAGTGGCTCGAGCAGTACTTC
14	few	TRBV9	TRBJ2-1	TRBD2	CASSPGGGLGEQFF	TGTGCCAGCAGCCCGGGGGGGGGGTTGGGTGAGCAGTTCTTC
16	.	TRBV3-1	TRBJ1-4	TRBD1	CASSQGTGGRNEKLFF	TGTGCCAGCAGCCAAGGGACAGGGGGACGGAATGAAAAACTGTTTTTT
12	many	TRBV2	TRBJ1-1	.	CARQHRNTEAFF	TGTGCCCGTCAACACCGGAACACTGAAGCTTTCTTT
16	few	TRBV24-1	TRBJ2-1	.	CATSDLGTLSYNEQFF	TGTGCCACCAGTGATTTGGGGACACTCTCCTACAATGAGCAGTTCTTC